One and the same sample provided the 6 T cell receptor beta chains below, sequenced in a study of neurological immune-mediated disorders. One entry per CDR3 protein, called by TCRdb with MiXCR from the 5' RACE reads. Here the sample spans some 78,000 distinct CDR3 sequences, less than 5.5% being singletons. The material sequenced was PBMCs. These receptors were taken from a woman aged 25-40 years with multiple sclerosis.

The rearrangement uses TRBV12-3 or TRBV12-4 and TRBJ2-3, with 10 bases identical to TRBD2. This CDR3 comprises 18 residues. Trimming removed 2 bases from V and 0 bases from J; junction bases left unmatched: 8. The CDR3 sequence: CASSLRLAGASSTDTQYF. CDR3 sequence (DNA): TGTGCCAGCAGTTTAAGGCTAGCGGGAGCTTCCAGCACAGATACGCAGTATTTT.

There are many counts of this clonotype. This chain joins TRBV5-1 and TRBJ2-1, with D unclear. This CDR3 has 15 amino acids. V lost 3 bases, J lost 7 bases, and 17 bases lay in between. Germline V lookup: CDR1 SGHRS, CDR2 YFSETQ. The CDR3 spells CASSSVLGGGNEQFF. The CDR3, as DNA: TGCGCCAGCAGCTCGGTTTTAGGTGGTGGGAATGAGCAGTTCTTC.

This clonotype occurred many times. The chain recombines TRBV15 with TRBJ2-3; 7 bases are shared with TRBD2. The junction had 2 bases not matched to a gene; V was cut back by 4 bases and J by 1 base. The CDR3 has 14 amino acids. CDR1 and CDR2 from the germline V gene are LNHNV and YYDKDF (reference sequence). Here the CDR3 reads CATSTSGGTDTQYF. The CDR3 DNA reads as TGTGCCACCAGCACTAGCGGCGGCACAGATACGCAGTATTTT.

This clonotype was counted many times. V and J are TRBV6-1 and TRBJ2-5, with TRBD2 matching 7 bases. Germline CDR1 is MNHNS and CDR2 is SASEGT. This CDR3 spans 13 amino acids. The V gene end was trimmed by 9 bases and the J gene end by 4 bases; junction bases not matched to a gene: 8. CDR3 residues: CASRRASGETQYF. CDR3 sequence (DNA): TGTGCCAGTCGTAGGGCTAGCGGAGAGACCCAGTACTTC.

This clonotype was seen repeatedly, ten times or more. This CDR3 reads CASSEDLGQGPMNTEAFF. The CDR3 DNA follows: TGTGCCAGCAGCGAGGACCTGGGACAGGGGCCCATGAACACTGAAGCTTTCTTT. The genes are TRBV21-1 and TRBJ1-1; the table assigns TRBD1, which was not confirmed against the DNA. TRBV21-1 is an annotated pseudogene. There are 18 residues in the CDR3.

The chain uses TRBV15 and TRBJ2-7; 7 bases are a match to TRBD2. Germline V gives CDR1 LNHNV, CDR2 YYDKDF (reference sequence). J gave up 0 bases and V 8 bases, and 13 bases lay outside the gene matches. CDR3 length: 16 amino acids. The CDR3 loop is CATPKWGGLISYEQYF. CDR3 sequence (DNA): TGTGCCACCCCAAAATGGGGGGGTTTGATCTCCTACGAGCAGTACTTC.